This T cell receptor (beta chain) was recovered during a study of T cells in narcolepsy. General study findings and limits: Some memory CD4+ repertoires had no autoreactive clone sequences.

V was cut by 3 bases and J by 7 bases, with 21 bases left in between. The CDR3 is 16 residues long. From germline, CDR1 is KGHSH and CDR2 LQKENI. To note about this clone: Its antigen is unidentified.

Assay: immunoSEQ multiplex PCR; the TCRdb copy retains only in-frame clones and omits some. The top ten hold approximately 1% of the sample, which has about 30,000 clones, 70% to 80% seen once. Sequencing input: CD45RA- memory CD4+ T cells from PBMCs. V is TRBV18 and J is TRBJ1-1; possible D gene TRBD1, 5 bases. The sequence derives from a human donor with narcolepsy. CDR3 amino acids: CASSPPSGTGRGEAFF. DNA for the CDR3: TGTGCCAGCTCACCTCCCTCAGGGACGGGGAGAGGTGAAGCTTTCTTT.